The 15 T cell receptor beta chains listed next were all sequenced from one sample in a study of T cell repertoires in cytomegalovirus infection. TCRdb reprocessed the reads via MiXCR and lists one record per CDR3 protein. The repertoire holds approximately 170,000 distinct CDR3 sequences, with roughly an eighth as singletons. Sequenced sample: PBMCs. These receptor sequences come from a human donor in good health (CMV status not recorded). Some clones in this sample may be carry-over from other donors' samples.

This clonotype was found a few times. This sequence joins TRBV19 and TRBJ1-5; a possible D gene is TRBD1 (5 bases). This CDR3 has 11 residues. Trimming stripped 1 base from V and 12 bases from J, with 7 bases between. Per the germline V gene, CDR1 is LNHDA and CDR2 is SQIVND (reference sequence). The CDR3: CASSIGDLQHF. CDR3 bases: TGTGCCAGTAGTATAGGGGACCTCCAGCATTTT.

This clonotype came up a few times. The chain combines TRBV29-1 with TRBJ1-1; weak D call: TRBD1 (5 bases). CDR1 and CDR2 from the germline V gene are SQVTM and ANQGSEA. V shed 8 bases and J shed 0 bases, with 16 bases lying between them. This CDR3 has 14 residues. The CDR3 reads CSHLGDLMNTEAFF. In DNA form, the CDR3 reads TGCAGCCACCTTGGGGACCTGATGAACACTGAAGCTTTCTTT.

In this sample, this clonotype turned up many times. The rearrangement links TRBV28 to TRBJ1-5; 8 nucleotides match TRBD1. The trim removed 6 bases at V and 2 bases at J, leaving 21 bases unmatched. The CDR3 has 20 amino acids. From germline, CDR1 is MDHEN and CDR2 SYDVKM. The CDR3: CASRRLATGVNFRGNQPQHF. The CDR3 nucleotides read TGTGCCAGCAGACGGCTCGCGACAGGGGTAAATTTTCGCGGCAATCAGCCCCAGCATTTT.

This clonotype occurred once. The gene calls are TRBV12-5 and TRBJ2-7, with D maybe TRBD2 (5 bases). CDR1 and CDR2 (germline): LGHNT, FRNRAP. The CDR3 length is 15 residues. Trimming removed 1 base at V and 1 base at J, with 11 bases between. CDR3 bases: TGTGCTAGTGGTTTGGGGTCCGGCGGGTCCTACGAGCAGTACTTC. Its translation: CASGLGSGGSYEQYF. The whole variable domain, filled in from reference TRBV12-5 and TRBJ2-7, reads DARVTQTPRHKVTEMGQEVTMRCQPILGHNTVFWYRQTMMQGLELLAYFRNRAPLDDSGMPKDRFSAEMPDATLATLKIQPSEPRDSAVYFCASGLGSGGSYEQYFGPGTRLTVT.

The table lists this clonotype with many counts. This chain connects TRBV7-9 to TRBJ1-1, with a possible D match to TRBD1 (6 bases). V was shortened by 5 bases and J by 7 bases, with 14 bases between the two germline ends. The CDR3 covers 13 residues. Germline values: CDR1 SEHNR, CDR2 FQNEAQ (reference sequence). For the CDR3, the DNA is TGTGCCAGCAGCCTACGGACAGATGATGAAGCTTTCTTT. Its translation: CASSLRTDDEAFF.

This clonotype was seen many times. The rearrangement uses TRBV7-2 and TRBJ2-7; D possibly corresponds to TRBD1 (5 bases). Germline lookup yields CDR1 SGHTA and CDR2 FQGNSA. The CDR3 has 14 residues. V lost 1 base and J lost 0, with 7 bases in between. DNA for the CDR3: TGTGCCAGCAGCTTAGACAGGAGCTCCTACGAGCAGTACTTC. Residues: CASSLDRSSYEQYF.

This chain uses TRBV12-3 or TRBV12-4 with TRBJ2-7; 8 nucleotides agree with TRBD2. This CDR3 has 14 amino acids. V dropped 6 bases and J dropped 2; count of bases not matched to a gene: 6. CDR3 bases: TGTGCCAGCAGAACTAGCGGCCATCCCTACGAGCAGTACTTC. This codes for CASRTSGHPYEQYF.

This clonotype has a count of ten or more. J is TRBJ2-4 and V is TRBV7-2; 7 bases align to TRBD1. This CDR3 is 16 amino acids long. The junction had 9 bases not matched to a gene; V was cut back by 1 base and J by 6 bases. Germline V gives CDR1 SGHTA, CDR2 FQGNSA. In DNA, the CDR3 is TGTGCCAGCAGCTTAGGGTCGCAGGGGGTGATAAACATTCAGTACTTC. It specifies CASSLGSQGVINIQYF.

V usage is TRBV12-5 and J usage is TRBJ2-3, with TRBD1 as a possible D gene (6 bases). The CDR3 runs to 14 residues. Germline V gene lookup returns CDR1 LGHNT and CDR2 FRNRAP. V dropped 2 bases and J dropped 1 base, with 7 bases sitting between them. CDR3 region: CASGLRQGTDTQYF. In nucleotides, the CDR3 is TGTGCTAGTGGTTTGAGACAGGGCACAGATACGCAGTATTTT.

V gene TRBV20-1 combines with J gene TRBJ2-1, with TRBD1 identical over 8 bases. With V trimmed by 6 bases and J by 13 bases, 23 bases remained unmatched. The CDR3 totals 16 residues. Germline assignment: CDR1 DFQATT and CDR2 SNEGSKA (reference sequence). CDR3 sequence reads: CSATIRDRGMPHSQFF. DNA of the CDR3: TGCAGTGCGACAATTCGTGACAGGGGAATGCCCCATTCCCAGTTCTTC.

This clonotype was detected ten times or more. V and J are TRBV7-2 and TRBJ1-5; D is unclear. Trimming cost V 5 bases and J 0 bases, with 11 bases left between them. CDR3 length equals 15 residues. The germline CDR1 and CDR2 sequences are SGHTA and FQGNSA. CDR3 in DNA: TGTGCCAGCAGCGCAAGGGCAGATAGCAATCAGCCCCAGCATTTT. Translated, it gives CASSARADSNQPQHF.

The chain recombines TRBV11-2 with TRBJ2-7, with D perhaps matching TRBD1 or TRBD2 (5 bases each). V was clipped by 3 bases and J by 7 bases, with 16 bases between them. The V gene's germline CDR1 is SGHAT and CDR2 FQNNGV. This CDR3 is 14 amino acids long. The CDR3 here is CASSFSDGASEQYF. The CDR3 coding sequence is TGTGCCAGCAGCTTCTCGGACGGGGCGTCTGAGCAGTACTTC.

This clonotype showed up many times. The chain has TRBV6-2 or TRBV6-3 and TRBJ1-5, with D possibly matching TRBD1 (6 bases). V lost 4 bases and J lost 1, with 8 bases in between. The germline V gene has CDR1 MNHEY and CDR2 SVGEGT. CDR3 length: 14 residues. CDR3 region: CASSWDKSNQPQHF. The CDR3 nucleotides read TGTGCCAGCAGTTGGGACAAGAGCAATCAGCCCCAGCATTTT.

This clonotype was picked up many times. The chain employs TRBV7-2 and TRBJ2-3; no clear D gene. Germline CDR1 and CDR2: SGHTA and FQGNSA. V was pared by 7 bases and J by 5 bases, with 16 bases between. The CDR3 contains 14 residues. The CDR3 DNA reads TGTGCCAGCACCCTTGACGTCCACGGAGATACGCAGTATTTT. Its protein product is CASTLDVHGDTQYF.

This clonotype turned up a few times. The chain joins TRBV28 to TRBJ2-5; the D call may be TRBD1 or TRBD2 (6 bases each). From germline, CDR1 is MDHEN and CDR2 SYDVKM. The CDR3 is made up of 13 amino acids. Between the trimmed V and J ends, which lost 7 bases and 5 bases, there was a span of 14 bases. The CDR3 here is CASKGDWRETQYF. The CDR3 DNA follows: TGTGCCAGCAAGGGGGACTGGAGGGAGACCCAGTACTTC. The full variable domain, in which reference TRBV28 and TRBJ2-5 provide the parts outside the CDR3, is DVKVTQSSRYLVKRTGEKVFLECVQDMDHENMFWYRQDPGLGLRLIYFSYDVKMKEKGDIPEGYSVSREKKERFSLILESASTNQTSMYLCASKGDWRETQYFGPGTRLLVL.